This T cell receptor (beta chain) was captured by sequencing in a study of cytomegalovirus exposure and HLA in healthy donors. It was with 60 Vbeta and 13 Jbeta primers that the PCR ran. Assay used: immunoSEQ multiplex PCR; TCRdb lists only in-frame clones, some missing. The top ten clones hold roughly 1.4% of a sample with 170,000 or so clones, 75% to 85% of them seen once. Study results and caveats: Analysis was carried out at a later point, and it linked a missense DCLRE1C variant to TCR beta V- and J-gene trimming.

The CDR3 spans 14 residues. Germline V gene sequence: CDR1 MDHEN, CDR2 SYDVKM. The ends lost 6 bases at V and 3 bases at J; junction bases unmatched: 3. This clone was recorded only once. Its matching antigen is unknown. The chain couples TRBV28 to TRBJ1-4; TRBD1 aligns across 8 bases. The receptor comes from a young woman in good health and CMV-seropositive. The specimen was PBMCs. Here the CDR3 reads CASRRTGPNEKLFF. DNA for the CDR3: TGTGCCAGCAGAAGGACAGGGCCTAATGAAAAACTGTTTTTT.